This T cell receptor beta chain came from a study of blood T cells in healthy people across ages. Study-wide results and limits: Across the age range, TCR beta diversity per million T cells fell in a roughly linear way.

Notes on this clonotype: Its antigen is unidentified. Compared with germline, one end of the junction differs, possibly owing to a read error.

Researchers isolated at least 7 million PBMCs per sample. A second PCR of 7 to 11 cycles used a sample-barcoded 5' primer and a J-beta primer mix. Through a template-switch adaptor with 12 random nucleotides, each cDNA molecule received a tag. TCRdb reprocessed the 5' RACE reads with MiXCR, giving one entry per CDR3 protein. The sample consists of around 1,700,000 distinct CDR3 sequences, 28% of them appearing once. The CDR3 loop spans 13 amino acids. This clonotype was obtained from a woman aged 25 to 39 in good health. The rearrangement joins TRBV12-3 or TRBV12-4 to TRBJ2-3; D might be TRBD2 (5 bases). Specimen: blood. CDR3 amino acids: CVSSLGGADTQYF. CDR3 sequence (DNA): TGTGTCAGCAGTTTAGGAGGCGCAGATACGCAGTATTTT.